The present T cell receptor (beta chain) was sequenced within a study of cytotoxic CD8 clonotypes in ibrutinib-treated CLL. Repertoires were generated with immunoSEQ multiplex PCR, while TCRdb's copy carries only in-frame clones and drops some. The table has 200,000 to 250,000 clones, more than 75% seen once. The CDR3 extends over 14 amino acids. Germline V gene sequence: CDR1 LGHNA, CDR2 YNFKEQ. V lost 1 base, J lost 3 bases, and 9 bases lay in between. This clonotype originated in a human donor with chronic lymphocytic leukemia. The V and J genes are TRBV4-2 and TRBJ1-2, with D tentatively TRBD1 (5 bases). The starting material was PBMCs, obtained after 12 months of ibrutinib treatment. CDR3 in DNA: TGTGCCAGCAGCCAAGGGGGCTCTTACTATGGCTACACCTTC. Translation: CASSQGGSYYGYTF.